The 15 T cell receptor beta chains below were found in one sample sequenced in a study of T cell repertoires in cytomegalovirus infection. These receptors lack a known antigen. MiXCR, applied by TCRdb to the reads, yields one record per CDR3 protein. The sample has about 890,000 distinct CDR3 sequences, 31% seen once. This specimen consisted of cultured CD8+ T cells from PBMCs, obtained from culture after CMV antigen stimulation. The receptors were sampled from a human donor in good health (CMV status not recorded). Some clones in this sample may be carry-over from other donors' samples.

This clonotype has ten or more counts. This chain links TRBV7-8 with TRBJ2-1; D call uncertain. The CDR3 is made up of 12 amino acids. Germline V CDR1 and CDR2: SGHVS, FQNEAQ. The ends were cut back, 1 base at V and 10 bases at J, with 8 bases in the middle. As DNA, the CDR3 is TGTGCCAGCAGCTTAGAGTGGTGGGAGCAGTTCTTC. Amino acids: CASSLEWWEQFF.

The gene calls are TRBV2 and TRBJ1-5, with TRBD1 matching 7 bases. V shed 6 bases, J shed 5 bases, and the junction held 10 bases outside the gene matches. CDR1 is SNHLY and CDR2 is FYNNEI in the germline V gene. This CDR3 is 15 amino acids long. CDR3 amino acids: CASRGQAFSYQPQHF. CDR3 coding DNA: TGTGCCAGCAGAGGACAGGCGTTTTCCTATCAGCCCCAGCATTTT.

The chain joins TRBV7-9 to TRBJ2-7; 9 bases are shared with TRBD1. V dropped 0 bases and J dropped 6; count of bases not matched to a gene: 9. The CDR3 covers 16 residues. Germline V gene lookup returns CDR1 SEHNR and CDR2 FQNEAQ (reference sequence). CDR3 bases: TGTGCCAGCAGCTTAGCTTTGACAGGGGGAAAAGGCGAGCAGTACTTC. Encoded protein: CASSLALTGGKGEQYF.

CDR3 sequence reads: CATSREGALGTEAFF. Written as DNA, the CDR3 is TGTGCCACCAGCAGAGAGGGGGCTCTTGGCACTGAAGCTTTCTTT. The rearrangement uses TRBV15 and TRBJ1-1; the D gene is possibly TRBD1 (6 bases). This CDR3 is built from 15 residues. Germline CDR1 and CDR2: LNHNV and YYDKDF (reference sequence). Trimming left V 0 bases short and J 4 bases short, with 12 bases between.

Only a few counts were recorded for this clonotype. The CDR3 DNA is TGTGCCAGCAGTGCTCTACAGGGGGCTAATTTCGAGCAGTACTTC. Protein sequence: CASSALQGANFEQYF. V and J are TRBV27 and TRBJ2-7; 9 bases are shared with TRBD1. This CDR3 spans 15 amino acids. The germline V gene encodes CDR1 MNHEY and CDR2 SMNVEV (reference sequence). V dropped 5 bases and J dropped 6; count of bases not matched to a gene: 11.

The chain carries TRBV13 and TRBJ2-3; TRBD2 aligns across 14 bases. The CDR3 spans 17 residues. The germline V gene encodes CDR1 PRHDT and CDR2 FYEKMQ (reference sequence). The V gene end was trimmed by 5 bases and the J gene end by 7 bases; junction bases not matched to a gene: 11. The CDR3, as DNA: TGTGCCAGCAGCGCCCGGACTAGCGGGGGGCCGCGGAATACGCAGTATTTT. Protein: CASSARTSGGPRNTQYF.

This clonotype has a handful of counts. V usage is TRBV7-9 and J usage is TRBJ2-5, with 12 bases fitting TRBD2. This CDR3 has 16 amino acids. Looked up from germline, CDR1 is SEHNR and CDR2 is FQNEAQ (reference sequence). Trimming took 4 bases from V and 5 from J; bases not matched to a gene: 8. CDR3 DNA: TGTGCCAGCAGCTCCCCTAGCGGGGGGGCCCGGGAGACCCAGTACTTC. As protein: CASSSPSGGARETQYF.

This clonotype occurred a few times. The genes are TRBV6-1 and TRBJ2-1; 9 nucleotides match TRBD2. Trimming took 10 bases from V and 0 from J; bases not matched to a gene: 13. Germline V gene data show CDR1 as MNHNS and CDR2 as SASEGT. CDR3 length: 17 residues. This CDR3 reads CATATSGTLSSYNEQFF. CDR3 in DNA: TGTGCCACTGCGACTAGCGGAACACTTAGCTCCTACAATGAGCAGTTCTTC.

The DNA of the CDR3 is TGTGCCAGCAGCGGAAGACATACTTCCCCCGGCTACACCTTC. It is translated as CASSGRHTSPGYTF. This sequence joins TRBV7-9 and TRBJ1-2; no clear D. CDR1 SEHNR and CDR2 FQNEAQ come from the germline V gene (reference sequence). The CDR3 is made up of 14 amino acids. Trimming removed 5 bases from V and 8 bases from J, with 18 bases in between.

The chain recombines TRBV7-9 with TRBJ2-1, with 8 bases matching TRBD2. Losses at the gene ends were 6 bases for V and 8 bases for J; bases not matched to a gene: 9. CDR1 SEHNR and CDR2 FQNEAQ come from the germline V gene (reference sequence). The CDR3 sequence is 14 residues long. CDR3 coding DNA: TGTGCCAGCAGAGGCTCGGGGGGGTATGATGAGCAGTTCTTC. Amino acid sequence: CASRGSGGYDEQFF.

The V and J genes are TRBV9 and TRBJ2-3, with 12 bases matching TRBD2. This CDR3 comprises 16 residues. V shed 1 base, J shed 8 bases, and the junction held 8 bases outside the gene matches. CDR1 is SGDLS and CDR2 is YYNGEE in the germline V gene. The CDR3 DNA reads TGTGCCAGCAGCGTACCTAGCGGGGGGGACCATGGTACGCAGTATTTT. Residues: CASSVPSGGDHGTQYF.

V and J are TRBV19 and TRBJ2-3; D possibly corresponds to TRBD2 (6 bases). CDR1 is LNHDA and CDR2 is SQIVND in the germline V gene (reference sequence). The ends were cut back, 5 bases at V and 4 bases at J, with 16 bases in the middle. The CDR3 sequence is 15 residues long. The CDR3 region is CASSPGTFPADTQYF. DNA for the CDR3: TGTGCCAGTAGTCCCGGGACTTTCCCCGCAGATACGCAGTATTTT.

The chain carries TRBV6-6 and TRBJ2-1; no firm D call. V lost 2 bases, J lost 5 bases, and 10 bases lay in between. Germline V gives CDR1 MNHNY, CDR2 SVGAGI (reference sequence). The CDR3 has 14 residues. CDR3 in DNA: TGTGCCAGCAGTTACCCTAATAAAGACAATGAGCAGTTCTTC. Translated, it gives CASSYPNKDNEQFF.

The chain links TRBV2 to TRBJ2-3; no reliable D call. The CDR3 runs 14 residues. Germline V gene lookup returns CDR1 SNHLY and CDR2 FYNNEI. Trimming took off 1 base at V and 0 bases at J, with 5 bases between the two ends. The DNA of the CDR3 is TGTGCCAGCAGTGAAGAGCCTAGCACAGATACGCAGTATTTT. As protein: CASSEEPSTDTQYF.

This clonotype has more than one count but fewer than ten. The rearrangement joins TRBV4-1 to TRBJ2-3; 11 positions match TRBD2. The CDR3 has 17 residues. Trimming cost V 2 bases and J 0 bases; bases outside gene matches: 4. Germline assignment: CDR1 MGHRA and CDR2 YSYEKL. CDR3 DNA sequence: TGCGCCAGCAGCCAAATAGCGGGGGGGCCTAGCACAGATACGCAGTATTTT. It codes for CASSQIAGGPSTDTQYF.